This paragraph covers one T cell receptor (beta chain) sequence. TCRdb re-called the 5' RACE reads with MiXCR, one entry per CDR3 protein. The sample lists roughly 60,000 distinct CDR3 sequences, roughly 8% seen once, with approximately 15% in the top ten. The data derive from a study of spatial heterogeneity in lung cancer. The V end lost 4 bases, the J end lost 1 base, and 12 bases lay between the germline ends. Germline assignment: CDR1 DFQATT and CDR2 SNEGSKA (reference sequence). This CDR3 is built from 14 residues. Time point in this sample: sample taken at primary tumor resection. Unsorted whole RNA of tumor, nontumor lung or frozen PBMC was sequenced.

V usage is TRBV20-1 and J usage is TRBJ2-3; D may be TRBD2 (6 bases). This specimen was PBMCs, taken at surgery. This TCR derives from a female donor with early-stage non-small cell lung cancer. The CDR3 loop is CSAKRRGGTDTQYF. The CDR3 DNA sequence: TGCAGTGCTAAAAGGCGGGGCGGCACAGATACGCAGTATTTT.